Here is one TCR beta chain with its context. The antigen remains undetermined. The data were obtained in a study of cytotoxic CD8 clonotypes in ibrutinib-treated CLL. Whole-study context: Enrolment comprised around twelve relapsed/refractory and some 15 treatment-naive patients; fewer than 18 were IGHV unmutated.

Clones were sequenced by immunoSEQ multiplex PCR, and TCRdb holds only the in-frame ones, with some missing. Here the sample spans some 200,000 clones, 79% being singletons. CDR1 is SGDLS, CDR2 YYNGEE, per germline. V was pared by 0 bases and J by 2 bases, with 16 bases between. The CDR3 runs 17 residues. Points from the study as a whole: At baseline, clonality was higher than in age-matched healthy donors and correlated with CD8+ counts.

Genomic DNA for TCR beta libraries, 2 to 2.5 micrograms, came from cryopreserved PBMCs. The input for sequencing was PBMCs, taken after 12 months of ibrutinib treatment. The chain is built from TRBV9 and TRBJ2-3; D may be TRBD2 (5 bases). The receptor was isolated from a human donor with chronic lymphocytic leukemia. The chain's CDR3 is CASSVGGSVGSTDTQYF. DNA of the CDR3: TGTGCCAGCAGCGTAGGAGGGTCGGTCGGGTCCACAGATACGCAGTATTTT.